Given below is one T cell receptor (beta chain) in context. Per the authors' pipeline: Amplifying reference gene primers gave estimates of nucleated cell counts. The protocol was immunoSEQ multiplex PCR, while the TCRdb copy is restricted to in-frame clones and leaves out a portion. The V and J calls and clone size are taken from that table; D and trimming were inferred from the DNA. The sample yields around 100,000 clones, around nine tenths seen once. J gave up 5 bases and V 2 bases, and 7 bases lay outside the gene matches. CDR3 size: 16 residues. Germline-derived CDR1 and CDR2 are LGHNA and YSLEER. This record comes from a study of blood T cell repertoires in COVID-19. Study-wide background: Whether acute or convalescent, the COVID-19 samples came from the United States, Italy and Spain. PBMCs, B-cell-depleted T cells, or T cells were the source of the cDNA or gDNA that made up the material.

Sequences were obtained from peripheral blood. V gene TRBV4-3 combines with J gene TRBJ2-7; TRBD2 matches 12 bases. The receptor's source is a human donor in a cohort sampled during active COVID-19. CDR3 bases: TGCGCCAGCAGCCAATCCCGACTAGCGGGAGACGACGAGCAGTACTTC. Protein: CASSQSRLAGDDEQYF.